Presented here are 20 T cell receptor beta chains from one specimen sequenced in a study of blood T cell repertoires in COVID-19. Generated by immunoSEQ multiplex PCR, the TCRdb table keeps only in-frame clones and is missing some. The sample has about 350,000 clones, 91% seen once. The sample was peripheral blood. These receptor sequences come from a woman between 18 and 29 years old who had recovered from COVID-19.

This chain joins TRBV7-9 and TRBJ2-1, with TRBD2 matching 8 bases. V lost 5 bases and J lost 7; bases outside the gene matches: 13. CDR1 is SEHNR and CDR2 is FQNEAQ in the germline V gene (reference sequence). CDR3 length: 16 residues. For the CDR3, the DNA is TGTGCCAGCAGCCAGACCGGGACTAGTATTAGGAATGAGCAGTTCTTC. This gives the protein CASSQTGTSIRNEQFF.

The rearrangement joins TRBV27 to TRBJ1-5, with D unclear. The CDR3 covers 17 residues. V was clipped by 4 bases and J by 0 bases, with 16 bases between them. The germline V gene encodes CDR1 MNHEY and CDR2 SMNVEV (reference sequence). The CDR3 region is CASSSNPGLYSNQPQHF. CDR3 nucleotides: TGTGCCAGCAGTTCCAATCCAGGACTTTATAGCAATCAGCCCCAGCATTTT.

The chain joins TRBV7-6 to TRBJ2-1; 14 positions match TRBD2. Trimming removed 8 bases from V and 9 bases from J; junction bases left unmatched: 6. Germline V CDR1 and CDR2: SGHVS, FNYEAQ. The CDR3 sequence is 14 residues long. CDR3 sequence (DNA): TGTGCCAGCGGGGGACTAGCGGGAGATTTTGAGCAGTTCTTC. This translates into CASGGLAGDFEQFF.

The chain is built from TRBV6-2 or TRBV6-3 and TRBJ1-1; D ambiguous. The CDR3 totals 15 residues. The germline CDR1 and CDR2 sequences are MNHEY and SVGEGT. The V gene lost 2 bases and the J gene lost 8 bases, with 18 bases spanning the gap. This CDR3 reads CASSYPPRHRLEAFF. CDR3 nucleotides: TGTGCCAGCAGTTACCCCCCGAGACACCGTCTCGAAGCTTTCTTT.

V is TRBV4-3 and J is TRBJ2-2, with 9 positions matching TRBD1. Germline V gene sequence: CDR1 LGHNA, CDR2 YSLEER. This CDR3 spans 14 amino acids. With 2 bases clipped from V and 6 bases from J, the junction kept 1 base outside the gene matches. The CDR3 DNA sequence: TGCGCCAGCAGCCAACGACAGGGGGCCGGGGAGCTGTTTTTT. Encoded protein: CASSQRQGAGELFF.

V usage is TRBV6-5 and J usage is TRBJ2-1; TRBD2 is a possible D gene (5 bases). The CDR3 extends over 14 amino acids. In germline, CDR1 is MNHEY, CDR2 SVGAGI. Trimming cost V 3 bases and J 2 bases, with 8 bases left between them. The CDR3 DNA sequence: TGTGCCAGCAGTTATCGGGGAGCCTACAATGAGCAGTTCTTC. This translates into CASSYRGAYNEQFF.

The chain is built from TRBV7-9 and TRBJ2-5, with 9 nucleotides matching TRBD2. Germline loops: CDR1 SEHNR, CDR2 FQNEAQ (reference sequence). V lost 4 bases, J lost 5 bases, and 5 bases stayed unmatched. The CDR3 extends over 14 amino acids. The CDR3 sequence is CASSYFGLAETQYF. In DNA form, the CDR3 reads TGTGCCAGCAGCTACTTTGGACTAGCGGAGACCCAGTACTTC. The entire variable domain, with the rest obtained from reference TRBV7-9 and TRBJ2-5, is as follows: DTGVSQNPRHKITKRGQNVTFRCDPISEHNRLYWYRQTLGQGPEFLTYFQNEAQLEKSRLLSDRFSAERPKGSFSTLEIQRTEQGDSAMYLCASSYFGLAETQYFGPGTRLLVL.

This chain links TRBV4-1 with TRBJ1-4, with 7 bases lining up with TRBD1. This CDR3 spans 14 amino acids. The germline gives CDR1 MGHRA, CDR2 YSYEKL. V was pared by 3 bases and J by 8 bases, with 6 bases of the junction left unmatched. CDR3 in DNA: TGCGCCAGCAGCCAGCCCGGGACAGTAGAAAAACTGTTTTTT. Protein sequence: CASSQPGTVEKLFF.

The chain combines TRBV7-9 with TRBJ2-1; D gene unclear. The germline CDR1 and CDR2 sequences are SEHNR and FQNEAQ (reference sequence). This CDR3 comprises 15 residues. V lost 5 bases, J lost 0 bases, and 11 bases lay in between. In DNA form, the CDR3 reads TGTGCCAGCAGCCTGGGCCCGAGCTCCTACAATGAGCAGTTCTTC. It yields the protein CASSLGPSSYNEQFF.

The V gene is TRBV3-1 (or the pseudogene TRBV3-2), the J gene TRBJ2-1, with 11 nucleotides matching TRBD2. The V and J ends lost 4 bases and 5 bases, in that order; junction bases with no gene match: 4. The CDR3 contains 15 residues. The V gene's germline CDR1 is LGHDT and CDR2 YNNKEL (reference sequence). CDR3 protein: CASSLAGLADNEQFF. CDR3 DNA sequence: TGTGCCAGCAGCCTGGCGGGACTAGCGGACAATGAGCAGTTCTTC.

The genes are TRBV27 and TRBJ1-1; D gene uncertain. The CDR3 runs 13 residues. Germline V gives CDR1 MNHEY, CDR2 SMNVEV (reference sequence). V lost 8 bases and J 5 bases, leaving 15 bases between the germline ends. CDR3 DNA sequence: TGTGCCAGCCGAACCTCTGCGGGGACTGAAGCTTTCTTT. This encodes CASRTSAGTEAFF.

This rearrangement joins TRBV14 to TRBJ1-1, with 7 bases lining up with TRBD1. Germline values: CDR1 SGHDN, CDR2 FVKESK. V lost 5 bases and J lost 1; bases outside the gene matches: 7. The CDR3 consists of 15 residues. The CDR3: CASSTRQGRNTEAFF. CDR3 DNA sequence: TGTGCCAGCAGCACCCGACAGGGACGGAACACTGAAGCTTTCTTT.

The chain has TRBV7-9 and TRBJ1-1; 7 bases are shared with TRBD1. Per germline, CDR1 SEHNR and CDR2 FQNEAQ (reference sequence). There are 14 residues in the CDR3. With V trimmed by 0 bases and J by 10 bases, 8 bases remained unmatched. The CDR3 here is CASSLAGQPLGAFF. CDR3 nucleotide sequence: TGTGCCAGCAGCTTAGCGGGACAGCCATTGGGAGCTTTCTTT.

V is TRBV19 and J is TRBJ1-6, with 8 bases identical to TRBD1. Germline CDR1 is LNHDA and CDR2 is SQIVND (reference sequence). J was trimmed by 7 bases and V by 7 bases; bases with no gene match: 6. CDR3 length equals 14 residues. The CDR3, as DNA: TGTGCCAGTACCTCCCGGACAGGGAATTCACCCCTCCACTTT. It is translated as CASTSRTGNSPLHF.

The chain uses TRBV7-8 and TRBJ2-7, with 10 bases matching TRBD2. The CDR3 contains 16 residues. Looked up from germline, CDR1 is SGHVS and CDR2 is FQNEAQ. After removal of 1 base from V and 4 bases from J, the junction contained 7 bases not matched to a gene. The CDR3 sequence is CASSLGVSGRSYEQYV. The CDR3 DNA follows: TGTGCCAGCAGCTTAGGAGTTAGCGGGAGGAGTTACGAGCAGTACGTC.

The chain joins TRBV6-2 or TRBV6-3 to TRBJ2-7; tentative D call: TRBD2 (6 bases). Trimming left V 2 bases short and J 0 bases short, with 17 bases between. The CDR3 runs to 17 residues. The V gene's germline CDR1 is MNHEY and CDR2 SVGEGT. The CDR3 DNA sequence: TGTGCCAGCAGTTACGCTCTCGGGCGGGGCCCCTCCTACGAGCAGTACGTC. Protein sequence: CASSYALGRGPSYEQYV.

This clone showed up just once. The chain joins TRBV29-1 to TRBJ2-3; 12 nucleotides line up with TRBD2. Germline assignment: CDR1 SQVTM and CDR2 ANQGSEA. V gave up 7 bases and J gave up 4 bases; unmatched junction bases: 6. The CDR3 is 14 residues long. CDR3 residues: CSGTSGKAPDTQYF. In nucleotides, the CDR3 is TGCAGCGGGACTAGCGGGAAAGCCCCAGATACGCAGTATTTT.

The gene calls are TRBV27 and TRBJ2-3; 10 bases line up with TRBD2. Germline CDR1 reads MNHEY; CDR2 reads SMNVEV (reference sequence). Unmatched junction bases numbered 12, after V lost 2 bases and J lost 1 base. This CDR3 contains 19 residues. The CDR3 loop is CASSLRWASGSQGTDTQYF. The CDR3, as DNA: TGTGCCAGCAGTTTAAGGTGGGCTAGCGGGAGCCAAGGCACAGATACGCAGTATTTT.

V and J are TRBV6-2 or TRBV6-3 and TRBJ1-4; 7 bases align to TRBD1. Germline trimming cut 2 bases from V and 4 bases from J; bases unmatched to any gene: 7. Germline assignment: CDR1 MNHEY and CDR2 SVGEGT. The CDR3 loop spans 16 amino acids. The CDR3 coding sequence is TGTGCCAGCAGTTACCGGGACAGTCGCTATAATGAAAAACTGTTTTTT. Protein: CASSYRDSRYNEKLFF.

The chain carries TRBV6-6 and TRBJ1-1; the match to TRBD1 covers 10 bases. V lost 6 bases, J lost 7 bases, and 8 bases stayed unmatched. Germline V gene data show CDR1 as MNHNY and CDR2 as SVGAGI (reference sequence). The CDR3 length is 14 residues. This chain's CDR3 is CASRPRQGAFEAFF. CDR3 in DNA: TGTGCCAGCAGACCGAGACAGGGGGCCTTTGAAGCTTTCTTT.